The rows below give T cell receptor beta chains drawn from one sample of a study of metastatic and nonmetastatic thyroid tumors. TCRdb re-called the PCR reads via MiXCR. There are about 21,000 clones in the sample; 35% to 40% occur only once, and roughly 23% lies in the top ten. Input material: tumor tissue. The receptors derive from a female donor with papillary thyroid cancer or a benign thyroid nodule (not recorded which). Some clones in this sample may be carry-over from other donors' samples. CDR3s include the opening cysteine and the closing phenylalanine or tryptophan. Each record gives: V gene, J gene, clone size, CDR3 protein. Clone sizes are given selectively: once, few, many, or a class where the clone is expanded.

v_call: TRBV4-1; j_call: TRBJ2-5; clone_size: .; cdr3_aa: CASSPWGTSGEQETQYF
v_call: TRBV6-5; j_call: TRBJ2-3; clone_size: few; cdr3_aa: CASGKAGEDTQYF
v_call: TRBV27; j_call: TRBJ2-7; clone_size: few; cdr3_aa: CASSPRPEEIYEQYF
v_call: TRBV4-1; j_call: TRBJ2-1; clone_size: .; cdr3_aa: CASSQDTGSNEQFF
v_call: TRBV6-1; j_call: TRBJ2-3; clone_size: few; cdr3_aa: CASSPSYDRADTQYF
v_call: TRBV5-1; j_call: TRBJ1-5; clone_size: .; cdr3_aa: CASSFAGDQPQHF
v_call: TRBV30; j_call: TRBJ1-5; clone_size: .; cdr3_aa: CAWSVQGSASNQPQHF
v_call: TRBV28; j_call: TRBJ1-2; clone_size: few; cdr3_aa: CASSPGGNVYGYTF
v_call: TRBV6-5; j_call: TRBJ1-6; clone_size: once; cdr3_aa: CASSWEEERSPLHF
v_call: TRBV28; j_call: TRBJ1-2; clone_size: .; cdr3_aa: CASSSRGRLGYTF
v_call: TRBV6-1; j_call: TRBJ1-5; clone_size: .; cdr3_aa: CASSGGTGVWSNQPQHF
v_call: TRBV19; j_call: TRBJ1-1; clone_size: few; cdr3_aa: CASAPGTGVEAFF
v_call: TRBV6-6; j_call: TRBJ2-1; clone_size: few; cdr3_aa: CASSLLAGETGEQFF
v_call: TRBV12-3/TRBV12-4; j_call: TRBJ1-2; clone_size: few; cdr3_aa: CASSSPGQGSYGYTF
v_call: TRBV12-3/TRBV12-4; j_call: TRBJ2-7; clone_size: .; cdr3_aa: CASSFRQGLWYEQYF
v_call: TRBV6-8; j_call: TRBJ1-6; clone_size: few; cdr3_aa: CASSKTGINSPLHF
v_call: TRBV20-1; j_call: TRBJ2-2; clone_size: once; cdr3_aa: CSARDAQGVAGDTGELFF
v_call: TRBV6-1; j_call: TRBJ1-1; clone_size: .; cdr3_aa: CATLQRTNTEAFF
v_call: TRBV19; j_call: TRBJ1-2; clone_size: few; cdr3_aa: CASSIDSGGSYGYTF
v_call: TRBV6-4; j_call: TRBJ1-6; clone_size: .; cdr3_aa: CASRTRTGVLKGGSRNSPLHF
v_call: TRBV13; j_call: TRBJ2-4; clone_size: .; cdr3_aa: CASSSGGLAKNIQYF
v_call: TRBV28; j_call: TRBJ2-3; clone_size: few; cdr3_aa: CASSLFGGGTDTQYF
v_call: TRBV19; j_call: TRBJ2-7; clone_size: many; cdr3_aa: CASRPGAGSSYEQYF
v_call: TRBV6-1; j_call: TRBJ2-7; clone_size: few; cdr3_aa: CASASGNYEQYF
v_call: TRBV6-1; j_call: TRBJ1-1; clone_size: many; cdr3_aa: CASKRGENTEAFF
v_call: TRBV4-1; j_call: TRBJ1-2; clone_size: .; cdr3_aa: CASSARDRDIYGYTF
v_call: TRBV6-1; j_call: TRBJ2-1; clone_size: few; cdr3_aa: CASRGGPPEEFF
v_call: TRBV2; j_call: TRBJ2-7; clone_size: .; cdr3_aa: CASNQVGVYEQYF
v_call: TRBV2; j_call: TRBJ2-3; clone_size: few; cdr3_aa: CASRSGSYTDTQYF
v_call: TRBV28; j_call: TRBJ2-3; clone_size: .; cdr3_aa: CASSSGLAGSTDTQYF
v_call: TRBV28; j_call: TRBJ2-3; clone_size: .; cdr3_aa: CASSQSPGGQGDTQYF
v_call: TRBV4-2; j_call: TRBJ2-7; clone_size: .; cdr3_aa: CASSQASGSYYEQYF
v_call: TRBV6-1; j_call: TRBJ1-4; clone_size: .; cdr3_aa: CASSEAARQLFF
v_call: TRBV20-1; j_call: TRBJ2-1; clone_size: .; cdr3_aa: CSARESPHHNEQFF
v_call: TRBV5-1; j_call: TRBJ1-2; clone_size: .; cdr3_aa: CASSLEQGFYGYTF
v_call: TRBV6-1; j_call: TRBJ2-3; clone_size: few; cdr3_aa: CASSEVPGTRGDTQYF
v_call: TRBV27; j_call: TRBJ2-2; clone_size: .; cdr3_aa: CASSFGRAAGELFF
v_call: TRBV30; j_call: TRBJ1-5; clone_size: once; cdr3_aa: CAWSRDRVNGQPQHF
v_call: TRBV7-9; j_call: TRBJ2-7; clone_size: many; cdr3_aa: CASSLGTSGDKYF
v_call: TRBV20-1; j_call: TRBJ2-1; clone_size: .; cdr3_aa: CSATSGRYNEQFF
v_call: TRBV20-1; j_call: TRBJ2-7; clone_size: .; cdr3_aa: CSATGTSGYEQYF
v_call: TRBV6-1; j_call: TRBJ1-5; clone_size: few; cdr3_aa: CASSENRGNQPQHF
v_call: TRBV11-2; j_call: TRBJ2-3; clone_size: few; cdr3_aa: CASRQGGTDTQYF
v_call: TRBV7-2; j_call: TRBJ1-2; clone_size: .; cdr3_aa: CASSPDRDHGYTF
v_call: TRBV12-3/TRBV12-4; j_call: TRBJ1-5; clone_size: few; cdr3_aa: CASTYSRVDQPQHF
v_call: TRBV15; j_call: TRBJ2-7; clone_size: .; cdr3_aa: CATSRDRSPGPYEQYF
v_call: TRBV5-1; j_call: TRBJ1-2; clone_size: few; cdr3_aa: CASSLTGEGYGYTF
v_call: TRBV28; j_call: TRBJ1-6; clone_size: .; cdr3_aa: CASRPSTGGNSPLHF
v_call: TRBV6-2/TRBV6-3; j_call: TRBJ2-2; clone_size: few; cdr3_aa: CASRLAGGPGELFF
v_call: TRBV30; j_call: TRBJ1-2; clone_size: once; cdr3_aa: CAWSVGTGVGYTF
v_call: TRBV28; j_call: TRBJ2-7; clone_size: .; cdr3_aa: CASSLQLDRVDEQYF
v_call: TRBV6-1; j_call: TRBJ2-2; clone_size: .; cdr3_aa: CASSGRATTTGELFF
v_call: TRBV10-3; j_call: TRBJ1-3; clone_size: few; cdr3_aa: CAISESEDRAGNTIYF
v_call: TRBV27; j_call: TRBJ1-5; clone_size: few; cdr3_aa: CASSLIRGDNQPQHF
v_call: TRBV19; j_call: TRBJ2-3; clone_size: few; cdr3_aa: CASSKRERSSDTQYF
v_call: TRBV6-1; j_call: TRBJ2-2; clone_size: few; cdr3_aa: CASSRRGGVNTGELFF